The sequence of this TCR beta chain was determined in a study of radiotherapy plus CTLA-4 blockade in lung cancer (dated by TCRdb to the late 2010s). Background for the entire study: Objective responses were observed in 18% of enrolled patients, and disease control was achieved in 25% to 35%. On the study overall, not on this receptor specifically: The strongest predictors of response, as reported, were early dynamic changes in blood T cell clones along with a rise in serum interferon-beta after radiation. After treatment with radiotherapy and ipilimumab, TCR clones that originated in tumors expanded in peripheral blood.

Regarding this clone: What this receptor recognizes is not known. No quality values exist for individual bases; no much larger clone is one base distant.

The study evaluated CTLA-4 blockade (ipilimumab) given together with focal radiation therapy in patients who had chemo-refractory metastatic non-small-cell lung cancer. Library construction relied on the immunoSEQ multiplex PCR assay. In its TCRdb copy, this immuneACCESS table keeps in-frame sequences only and misses some clones. Where compared with another copy, unresolved V genes explain less than half of these, and the others have no known cause. This sample is represented by about 68,000 clones; roughly 85% of them were singletons. Roughly 9.7% of the sample lies in the top ten. The CDR3 contains 13 residues, cysteine and phenylalanine counted. Just CDR3 DNA is preserved here, 39 bases in frame from base 1. CDR1 and CDR2 are drawn from the germline V gene (reference sequence): SEHNR, FQNEAQ. The junction carries 5 bases between V and J, which are trimmed by 1 base and 4 bases respectively.

This chain joins TRBV7-9 to TRBJ1-5; no D gene can be assigned with confidence. This TCR was sampled from a human donor with non-small cell lung cancer who had a complete response to radiotherapy plus ipilimumab. The sequencing used peripheral blood, collected from a patient treated with radiotherapy plus ipilimumab. Read as DNA, the sequence is TGTGCCAGCAGCTTAGAAACAAATCAGCCCCAGCATTTT. It translates as CASSLETNQPQHF.